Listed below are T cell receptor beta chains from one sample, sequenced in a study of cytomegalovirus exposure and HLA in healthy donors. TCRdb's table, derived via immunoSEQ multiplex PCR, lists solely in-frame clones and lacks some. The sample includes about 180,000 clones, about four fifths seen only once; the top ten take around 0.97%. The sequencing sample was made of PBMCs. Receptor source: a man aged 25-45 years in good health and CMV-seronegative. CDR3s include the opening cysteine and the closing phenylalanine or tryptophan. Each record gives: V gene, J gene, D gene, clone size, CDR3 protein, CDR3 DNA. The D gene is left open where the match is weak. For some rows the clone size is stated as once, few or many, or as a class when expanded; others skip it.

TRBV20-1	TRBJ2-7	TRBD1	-	CSAATGNEQYF	TGCAGTGCGGCGACAGGGAACGAGCAGTACTTC
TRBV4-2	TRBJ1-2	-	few	CASSPRQELNYGYTF	TGTGCCAGCAGTCCCAGACAGGAGCTTAACTATGGCTACACCTTC
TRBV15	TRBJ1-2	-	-	CATSRVGGDYGYTF	TGTGCCACCAGCAGAGTCGGGGGGGACTATGGCTACACCTTC
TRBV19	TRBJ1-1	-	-	CASTRASLGNTEAFF	TGTGCCAGTACGAGGGCCTCACTAGGGAACACTGAAGCTTTCTTT
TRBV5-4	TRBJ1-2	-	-	CASSLGWAPNYGYTF	TGTGCCAGCAGCCTTGGGTGGGCTCCTAACTATGGCTACACCTTC
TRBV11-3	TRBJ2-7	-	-	CASSLDPTSTGEQYF	TGTGCCAGCAGCTTAGACCCGACTAGTACGGGCGAGCAGTACTTC
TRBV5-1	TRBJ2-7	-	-	CASSWARAPYEQYF	TGCGCCAGCAGCTGGGCCAGGGCGCCCTACGAGCAGTACTTC
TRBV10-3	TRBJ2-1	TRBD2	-	CAIAPSGMPDNEQFF	TGTGCCATCGCCCCTAGCGGGATGCCCGACAATGAGCAGTTCTTC
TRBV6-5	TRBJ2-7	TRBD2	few	CASSFTSGRGEQYF	TGTGCCAGCAGTTTTACTAGCGGGAGAGGCGAGCAGTACTTC
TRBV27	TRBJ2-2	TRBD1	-	CASSTYRGRRMDTGELFF	TGTGCCAGCAGCACCTACAGGGGGCGTAGGATGGACACCGGGGAGCTGTTTTTT
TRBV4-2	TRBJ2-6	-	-	CASSQEIRVGANVLTF	TGTGCCAGCAGCCAAGAAATCAGGGTTGGGGCCAACGTCCTGACTTTC
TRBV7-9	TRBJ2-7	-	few	CASSLGTIEQYF	TGTGCCAGCAGCTTAGGAACAATAGAGCAGTACTTC
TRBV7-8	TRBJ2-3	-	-	CASSLEGLSTDTQYF	TGTGCCAGCAGCTTAGAGGGACTGAGCACAGATACGCAGTATTTT
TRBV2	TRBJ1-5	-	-	CASKRGSNQPQHF	TGTGCCAGCAAAAGGGGTAGCAATCAGCCCCAGCATTTT
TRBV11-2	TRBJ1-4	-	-	CASSQSGGWPNEKLFF	TGTGCCAGCAGCCAGTCCGGAGGGTGGCCTAATGAAAAACTGTTTTTT
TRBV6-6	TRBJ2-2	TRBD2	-	CASFLAGDTGELFF	TGTGCCAGTTTCCTAGCGGGGGACACCGGGGAGCTGTTTTTT
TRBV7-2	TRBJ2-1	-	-	CASSLVTQNEQFF	TGTGCCAGCAGCTTAGTGACTCAGAATGAGCAGTTCTTC
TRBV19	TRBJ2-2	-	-	CASSIDPRDSSTGELFF	TGTGCCAGTAGTATAGATCCGCGAGACTCAAGTACCGGGGAGCTGTTTTTT
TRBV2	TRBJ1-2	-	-	CASRPTGEFVETF	TGTGCCAGCAGACCGACAGGTGAATTTGTGGAAACCTTC
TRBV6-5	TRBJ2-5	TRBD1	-	CASSHLDRAETQYF	TGTGCCAGCAGTCACCTGGACAGGGCAGAGACCCAGTACTTC
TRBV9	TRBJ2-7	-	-	CASSVDPGETYEQYF	TGTGCCAGCAGCGTAGATCCCGGAGAGACCTACGAGCAGTACTTC
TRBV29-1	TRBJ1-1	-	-	CSVEAKRETEAFF	TGCAGCGTTGAAGCAAAGAGGGAAACTGAAGCTTTCTTT
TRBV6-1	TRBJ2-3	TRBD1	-	CASSPLTGRDTQYF	TGTGCCAGCAGCCCCCTGACAGGGAGAGATACGCAGTATTTT
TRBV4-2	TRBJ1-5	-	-	CASSQEGQGWGNQPQHF	TGTGCCAGCAGCCAAGAGGGGCAGGGTTGGGGCAATCAGCCCCAGCATTTT
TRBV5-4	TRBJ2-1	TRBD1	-	CASKDRESYNEQFF	TGTGCCAGCAAGGACAGGGAATCCTACAATGAGCAGTTCTTC
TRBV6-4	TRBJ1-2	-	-	CASSERPGTSHPSSYTF	TGTGCCAGCAGTGAAAGACCGGGGACAAGTCATCCCTCGAGCTACACCTTC
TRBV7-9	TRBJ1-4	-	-	CASSLFVVQGEKLFF	TGTGCCAGCAGCTTATTTGTCGTCCAGGGGGAAAAACTGTTTTTT
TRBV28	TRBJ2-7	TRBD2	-	CASSLVERDYEQYF	TGTGCCAGCAGTTTAGTGGAGCGGGACTACGAGCAGTACTTC
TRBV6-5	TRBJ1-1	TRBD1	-	CASSSRTGGVRTEAFF	TGTGCCAGCAGTTCTCGGACAGGCGGGGTTCGTACTGAAGCTTTCTTT
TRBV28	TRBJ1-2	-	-	CASTIQAGVGGYTF	TGTGCCAGCACCATACAGGCAGGGGTCGGTGGCTACACCTTC
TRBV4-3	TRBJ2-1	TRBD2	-	CASSPGLAGVLEQFF	TGCGCCAGCAGCCCAGGACTAGCGGGAGTGCTTGAGCAGTTCTTC
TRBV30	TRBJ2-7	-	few	CAWSSGVSYEQYF	TGTGCCTGGAGTTCAGGGGTCTCCTACGAGCAGTACTTC